Listed here is a single T cell receptor (beta chain). Its antigen is not identified. This sample is drawn from a study of T cells after yellow fever vaccination. Findings of the study overall: Abundant bulk-population clonotypes could contaminate the FACS-sorted repertoires. Weaker overall was a secondary response that nonetheless peaked faster, on day 5 versus 15.

A process of 5'RACE template switching, which added a universal primer site and UMIs, was used to make TCR cDNA. TCRdb independently ran MiXCR on the 5' RACE reads; one entry per CDR3 protein. The data hold 100,000 to 150,000 distinct CDR3 sequences, with around 9.8% observed a single time. This CDR3 spans 14 amino acids. Trimming removed 0 bases at V and 10 bases at J, with 11 bases between. Germline V lookup: CDR1 SGDLS, CDR2 YYNGEE. The rearrangement uses TRBV9 and TRBJ1-6; D not resolved. This specimen was CD8+ T cells sorted from PBMCs, taken on the day of the yellow fever booster vaccination. This sequence was found in a man between 18 and 35 years old who received the YFV17D yellow fever vaccine. CDR3 amino acids: CASSVGGPRSPLHF. In DNA form, the CDR3 reads TGTGCCAGCAGCGTAGGCGGGCCAAGGTCACCCCTCCACTTT.